This TCR beta chain was found in a study of regulatory T cells in long-lasting Graves disease (dated by TCRdb to the early 2020s). Broadly, across the study: Persistent Graves' disease meant more than 5 years of antithyroid drug treatment with TSH receptor autoantibodies that stayed positive. Persistent Graves' disease patients were compared with newly diagnosed Graves' disease patients by peripheral blood TCR sequencing and RNA sequencing. The study took place in China and was registered as a clinical trial. A total of about 33 samples underwent TCR sequencing, from some 13 patients with persistent Graves' disease and approximately 20 patients with newly diagnosed Graves' disease. Antithyroid drugs had been taken for ten to twelve years on average by persistent Graves' disease patients in the clinical cohort. What the authors observed across the whole study: The authors acknowledged the small sample size as a limitation that may reduce accuracy. Persistent patients shared more public clonotypes among themselves (around 2,700) than newly diagnosed patients did (approximately 970). Lower TCR Shannon entropy and fewer highly expanded clones were observed in persistent Graves' disease patients than in newly diagnosed patients, which suggested clonal expansion. Only peripheral blood was studied, because thyroid tissue, the primary lesion, was inaccessible. Sequencing and analysis were restricted to the TCR beta chain. TRBV28, TRBJ1-2 and TRBJ2-5 were preferentially used in persistent disease, while TRBV20-1 and TRBJ2-1 were favored in newly diagnosed disease.

Of note for this clonotype: Its antigen specificity is not known. One base away there is no much larger clone; base qualities are not given.

Compared with germline, V lacks 7 bases and J lacks 4 bases; bases without a gene match: 8. The CDR3 measures 14 amino acids from cysteine to phenylalanine. Only the CDR3 region is kept as DNA, spanning 42 bases read in frame from base 1. CDR1 is given as SQVTM and CDR2 as ANQGSEA, both from the germline V gene. What this sample's time point label stands for: persistent/refractory GD, antithyroid drugs over 5 years with positive TRAb. For both TCR sequencing and RNA sequencing, RNA was extracted from PBMCs using TRIzol. The diagnosis of Graves' disease followed American Thyroid Association guidelines. The patients came from an endocrinology department in Xi'an, China. Each patient gave 8.5 to 9.5 milliliters of peripheral blood, collected in an EDTA anticoagulant tube. Ficoll Paque Plus density gradient separation was used to isolate PBMCs, and no further T cell sorting was performed. RNA quality was checked with an Agilent 2100 Bioanalyzer and agarose gel, and concentration with a NanoDrop 2000.

The library was obtained by multiplex PCR. Sequencing relied on an Illumina HiSeq 4000. TCR beta libraries were built with iRepertoire HTBI primers and Arm-PCR amplification of CDR3 regions. Gel purification was performed on PCR products prior to sequencing. The published analysis was carried out like this. Gene usage analysis of CDR3 amino acid clonotypes used the roughly 62 TRBV and fewer than 15 TRBJ segments found across samples. COPE and FqMerger were used to merge filtered high-quality paired reads into contigs. BLAST was used to align contigs to IMGT TRBV, TRBD and TRBJ reference genes, and CDR3 was defined according to IMGT. Any clonotype with a frequency above 0.1% was classified as a highly expanded clone. Shannon entropy was used to measure repertoire diversity, and the Gini coefficient was used to measure V-J evenness. A clonotype was considered public if more than one individual shared it. TCRdb reworked the public reads: Q25 trimming with fastp, MiXCR clone assembly, productive beta chains retained. Entries are consolidated by CDR3 protein sequence, retaining the most common genes and DNA. The V and J calls shown here were made by TCRdb, not taken from the authors' results. The sample table shows some 450,000 distinct CDR3 sequences, and around a quarter are seen once. The ten largest make up about a quarter of the sample.

This clonotype originated in a female donor with Graves disease. The starting material was peripheral blood mononuclear cells (PBMCs), obtained when the disease was refractory, from a patient treated with antithyroid drugs. The chain was built from TRBV29-1 and TRBJ2-2; 8 central nucleotides agree with TRBD2. The CDR3 in this case is CSAMISGITGELFF. The nucleotide sequence reads as follows: TGCAGCGCGATGATTAGCGGGATCACCGGGGAGCTGTTTTTT.